This TCR beta chain was sequenced during a study of T cell repertoires in cytomegalovirus infection. Study-level information: Both CMV infection and a matching HLA type were indicated by public TCR beta signatures.

Each CDR3 protein gets one entry after TCRdb re-called the reads with MiXCR. Here the sample spans 480,000 or so distinct CDR3 sequences, 11% being singletons. At least ten counts were recorded for this clonotype. Sequencing was done on a sample of PBMCs. The origin of this receptor is a human donor in good health (CMV status not recorded). Some clones in this sample may be carry-over from other donors' samples.

Here the CDR3 reads CASNRLAGGNNEQFF. In nucleotides, the CDR3 is TGTGCCAGCAATAGACTAGCGGGAGGGAACAATGAGCAGTTCTTC. This chain joins TRBV6-1 and TRBJ2-1, with 14 bases matching TRBD2. This CDR3 has 15 amino acids. V lost 7 bases and J lost 5; bases outside the gene matches: 4. Germline CDR1 and CDR2: MNHNS and SASEGT.